This T cell receptor beta chain came from a study of shared clonotypes between healthy human individuals (TCRdb year 2020). Background on the whole study: The cohort included three men and a couple of women between 18 and 49 years of age. For each donor, CD4 naive and CD4 memory were each given three plates, CD8 naive was given two plates, and CD8 memory was given one plate. The study deeply sequenced blood TCR repertoires of five healthy adults to estimate repertoire size and the extent of clonotype sharing between individuals. Libraries were prepared and TCR repertoires were sequenced by different laboratories using diverse techniques, in order to increase sequencing depth and limit assay-specific biases. Each donor's leukapheresis produced roughly between roughly 0.85 and 9.5 billion PBMCs. What the authors observed across the whole study: Compared with non-shared clonotypes, clonotypes shared by all four sorted-subset donors had higher generation probabilities. Sampling was limited to blood, and TCR repertoires in tissue likely differ from TCR repertoires in blood. When a handful of donors were compared, the shared fraction of clonotypes was 5% to 6.5% for naive CD4, 3.5% to 4% for naive CD8, more than 2% for memory CD4, and less than 0.5% for memory CD8. Rarefaction of sorted-subset datasets indicated incomplete sequencing despite the large sequencing depth. Estimated clonotype richness was generally larger for naive than for memory subsets. Based on pairwise subsampling, the degree of clonotype sharing among donors was expected to be affected by sequencing depth. The small number of donors limited the genetic and exposure-history diversity represented.

The donors were healthy, HIV-negative adults who had no recently reported acute infections or vaccinations. Every donor was a Caucasian adult residing in Nashville, Tennessee, USA. Magnetic negative selection was used to enrich CD4+ T cells, after which naive cells were positively selected on CD45RA and the negative fraction became the memory subset. After blood collection by leukapheresis, PBMCs were isolated using Ficoll-Histopaque density gradient centrifugation and then cryopreserved in the vapor phase of liquid nitrogen. Analytical flow cytometry was used to check the purity and quantity of each magnetically sorted T cell population. Genomic DNA was isolated from every sorted fraction and measured by UV absorbance on a Nanodrop 2000c. TCR CDR3 regions were amplified from genomic DNA by multiplex PCR using the deep immunoSEQ assay. Genomic DNA extracted from each cell subset was distributed evenly over all wells of several immunoSEQ 96-well plates, and each plate served as one replicate. For sorted subsets, each replicate PCR was loaded with approximately 190 ng genomic DNA, equivalent to 32,000 or so T cell genomes. The purified libraries were quantified using a Qubit 3.0 fluorometer, sized with a Bioanalyzer 2100, and then quantified again using the KAPA Library Quantification kit. Each immunoSEQ 96-well plate was sequenced on its own single-read 150-cycle Illumina NextSeq 550 flow cell. In the paper's pipeline: The immunoSEQ output contained only junctional sequences without quality scores, so filtering could not match that applied to full-length reads. To assign V/J genes and CDR3, sequences were annotated against IMGT germline references using PyIR, a Python wrapper for IgBLAST v1.9. Any read was removed if the V/J assignment was weak (E-value above 1e-6), the CDR3 was missing, or the read contained stop codons, out-of-frame junctions, or ambiguous translated residues. A V3J clonotype was defined by an identical inferred V gene, J gene, and CDR3 amino acid sequence. Percentage overlap between repertoires was computed as shared unique clonotypes divided by the size of the smaller repertoire. Repertoire richness was assessed with RTK rarefaction, the Chao1 estimator, and Recon v2.1 estimates of unobserved clonotypes. For all TCRbeta clonotypes obtained by the gDNA method from a handful of donors, generation probabilities were computed with OLGA. As stored in TCRdb, this immuneACCESS dataset retains in-frame rearrangements with V and J assigned. A fraction of the clones does not appear; measured against another copy, unresolved V genes explain less than half of the discrepancy, and the remainder lacks a known reason. V and J calls and clone size are given by that table; D and trimming were obtained from the DNA. The sample includes 1 million to 1.3 million clones, with around three quarters observed a single time. The top ten constitute under 0.8% of the sample.

CDR1 and CDR2 are drawn from the germline V gene: MGHDK, SYGVNS. The cysteine opens and the phenylalanine closes a CDR3 of 12 amino acids. Left in the record is the CDR3 DNA by itself, 36 bases read in frame from the first base. V and J are truncated by 3 bases and 4 bases respectively, leaving an intervening sequence of 4 bases. Details on this clone: Its antigen is unknown. Base qualities were left out, and no much larger clone turns up one base away. The sample carries other DNA sequences with the same CDR3.

The sequence derives from a man between 18 and 35 years old in good health. Some clones in this sample may be carry-over from other donors' samples. The chain uses TRBV25-1 and TRBJ1-3, with the D gene not confidently named. The material sequenced was memory CD4+ T cells from PBMCs. This specimen's cell subset or site label, interpreted: CD45RA-negative fraction. The nucleotide sequence reads TGTGCCAGCAGTGATTCGGGAAACACCATATATTTT. Its protein reads: CASSDSGNTIYF.